This T cell receptor beta chain stems from a study of blood T cells in healthy people across ages. Regarding the study as a whole: PBMC samples, being unsorted, prevented any conclusive comparison of naive and antigen-experienced cells.

Peripheral blood from each donor was collected in a volume of roughly 9.8 milliliters. A sample-barcoded 5' primer and a J-beta primer mix were used in a second PCR of roughly 6 to 11 cycles. Paired-end reads containing CDR3 totaled no fewer than 3 million for each sample. TCRdb reprocessed the 5' RACE reads via MiXCR and lists one record per CDR3 protein. The sample consists of some 550,000 distinct CDR3 sequences, around 48% of them appearing once. The CDR3 extends over 12 amino acids. After removal of 7 bases from V and 6 bases from J, the junction contained 6 bases not matched to a gene. Germline V gives CDR1 SQVTM, CDR2 ANQGSEA. A single count supports this clonotype. Its cognate antigen is unknown.

This clonotype was obtained from an elderly man in good health. Sequencing input: blood. The chain has TRBV29-1 and TRBJ2-1, with TRBD1 matching over 7 bases. For the CDR3, the DNA is TGCAGCGGTCGGGACAGTATCAATGAGCAGTTCTTC. Protein product: CSGRDSINEQFF.